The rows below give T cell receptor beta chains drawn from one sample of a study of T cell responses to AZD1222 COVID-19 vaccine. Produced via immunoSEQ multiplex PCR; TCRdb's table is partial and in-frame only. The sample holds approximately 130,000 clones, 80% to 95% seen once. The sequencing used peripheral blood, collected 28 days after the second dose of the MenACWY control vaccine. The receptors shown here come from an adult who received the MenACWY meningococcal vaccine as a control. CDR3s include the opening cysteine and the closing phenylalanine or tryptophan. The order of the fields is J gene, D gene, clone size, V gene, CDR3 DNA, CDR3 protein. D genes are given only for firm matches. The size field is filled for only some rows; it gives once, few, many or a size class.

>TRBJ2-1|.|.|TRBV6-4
TGTGCCAACCCTTCACGGACTCATGACAATGAGCAGTTCTTC
CANPSRTHDNEQFF
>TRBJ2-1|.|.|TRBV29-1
TGCAGCGTTTGGGCGGGAAAAGCCTACAATGAGCAGTTCTTC
CSVWAGKAYNEQFF
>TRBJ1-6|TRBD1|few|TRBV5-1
TGCGCCAGCAGCCGCCGGGACAGGGAGAATTCACCCCTCCACTTT
CASSRRDRENSPLHF
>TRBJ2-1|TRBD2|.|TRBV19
TGTGCCAGTACCCGATATGGGACTAGCGGGAATGACCATGAGCAGTTCTTC
CASTRYGTSGNDHEQFF
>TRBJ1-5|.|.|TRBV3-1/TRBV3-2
TGTGCCAGCAGCCAAGAGGGCAATCAGCCCCAGCATTTT
CASSQEGNQPQHF
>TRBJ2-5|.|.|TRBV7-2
TGTGCCAGCAGCTTCGACAGGACAGTCCAAGAGACCCAGTACTTC
CASSFDRTVQETQYF
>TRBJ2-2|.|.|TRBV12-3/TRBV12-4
TGTGCCAGCAACCAGGGAGGGGAGCTGTTTTTT
CASNQGGELFF
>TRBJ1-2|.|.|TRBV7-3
TGTGCCAGCAGCTACGACGGAAGTGGCTACACCTTC
CASSYDGSGYTF
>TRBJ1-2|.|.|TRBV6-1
TGTGCCAGCAGTGAAAGCTATGGCTACACCTTC
CASSESYGYTF
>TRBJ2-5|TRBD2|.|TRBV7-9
TGTGCCAGCAGCCGGACTAGCGGGATCCAAGAGACCCAGTACTTC
CASSRTSGIQETQYF
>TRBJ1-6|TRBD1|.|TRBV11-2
TGTGCCAGCAGCTTAGGACAGGGACGACCCCTCCACTTT
CASSLGQGRPLHF
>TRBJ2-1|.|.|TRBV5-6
TGTGCCAGCAGCGTGGGTAGCACCTCGTACAATGAGCAGTTCTTC
CASSVGSTSYNEQFF
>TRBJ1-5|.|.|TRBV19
TGTGCCAGTAGTCCGTACCGGGGGGCAGTGGATCAGCCCCAGCATTTT
CASSPYRGAVDQPQHF
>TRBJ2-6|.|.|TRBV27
TGTGCCAGCAGCCTGCGGGGGGCCAACGTCCTGACTTTC
CASSLRGANVLTF
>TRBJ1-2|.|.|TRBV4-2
TGTGCCAGCAGCCAGGGCGGCAGGGCGGCTTCCTTC
CASSQGGRAASF
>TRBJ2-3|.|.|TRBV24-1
TGTGCCACCAGTGATCGGACTGGCGTCGGCACAGATACGCAGTATTTT
CATSDRTGVGTDTQYF
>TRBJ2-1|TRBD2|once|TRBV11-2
TGTGCCAGCAGCCTACGGACTAGCGGGGACCCCTACAATGAGCAGTTCTTC
CASSLRTSGDPYNEQFF
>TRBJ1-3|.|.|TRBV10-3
TGTGCCATCAGTGAGTCAAAAGGAAACACCATATATTTT
CAISESKGNTIYF
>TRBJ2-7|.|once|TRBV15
TGTGCCACCAGCAGAGTTGGGCAGGGAGGATCCTACGAGCAGTACTTC
CATSRVGQGGSYEQYF
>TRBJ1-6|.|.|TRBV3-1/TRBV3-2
TGTGCCAGCAGCCCCGGACCCCCCGACCGGTCACCCCTCCACTTT
CASSPGPPDRSPLHF
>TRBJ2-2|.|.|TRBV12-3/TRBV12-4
TGTGCCAGCAGCCGAGTGGGCACCGGGGAGCTGTTTTTT
CASSRVGTGELFF
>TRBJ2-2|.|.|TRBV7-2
TGTGCCAGCAGCTTTGTTACAGCTAGCACCGGGGAGCTGTTTTTT
CASSFVTASTGELFF
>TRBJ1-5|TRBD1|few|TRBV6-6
TGTGCCAGCAGCCAGGGACAGGGCTCTCTTCAGCCCCAGCATTTT
CASSQGQGSLQPQHF
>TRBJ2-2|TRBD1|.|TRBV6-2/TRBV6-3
TGTGCCAGCAGCGAATGGGACAGGGGGAAGGCCGGGGAGCTGTTTTTT
CASSEWDRGKAGELFF
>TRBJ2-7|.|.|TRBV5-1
TGCGCCAGCCGTCTCGAAGACAGGACCTACGAGCAGTACTTC
CASRLEDRTYEQYF
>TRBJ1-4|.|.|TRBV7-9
TGTGCCAGCAGCACCCCCTCGGATCGGGAAAAACTGTTTTTT
CASSTPSDREKLFF
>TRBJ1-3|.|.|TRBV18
TGTGCCAGCTCACCAGAGGGGGTTTCTGGAAACACCATATATTTT
CASSPEGVSGNTIYF
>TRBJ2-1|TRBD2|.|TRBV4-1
TGCGCCAGCAGCCACGGGGGGTGGGATGAGCAGTTCTTC
CASSHGGWDEQFF
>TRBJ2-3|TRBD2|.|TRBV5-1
TGCGCCAGCAGCTTGGGTGGGGCTAGCGGGAGCGGAACAGATACGCAGTATTTT
CASSLGGASGSGTDTQYF
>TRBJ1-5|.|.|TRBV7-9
TGTGCCAGCAGCTTTGAGGGGAGCAATCAGCCCCAGCATTTT
CASSFEGSNQPQHF
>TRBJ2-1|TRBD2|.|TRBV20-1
TGCAGTGCTAGTTCACTAGCGGGGGGTTCCTACAATGAGCAGTTCTTC
CSASSLAGGSYNEQFF
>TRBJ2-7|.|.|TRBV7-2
TGTGCCAGCAGCTTAGCGCTGGGCAGGGGGCAGTACTTC
CASSLALGRGQYF
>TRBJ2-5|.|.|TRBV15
TGTGCCACCAGCAGAGCCAGGGGAGAGACCCAGTACTTC
CATSRARGETQYF
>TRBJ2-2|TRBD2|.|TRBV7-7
TGTGCCAGCAGCTCTACGACTAGCGGGAGGGCCCGGAACACCGGGGAGCTGTTTTTT
CASSSTTSGRARNTGELFF
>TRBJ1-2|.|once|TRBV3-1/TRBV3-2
TGTGCCAGCAGCCAAGCCCGGAAGGGTGGCTACACCTTC
CASSQARKGGYTF
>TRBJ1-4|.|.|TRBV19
TGTGCCAGCACCTCAGGGCCCGCGCCTAATGAAAAACTGTTTTTT
CASTSGPAPNEKLFF
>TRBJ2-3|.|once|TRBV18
TGTGCCAGCTCACCAAGGCTTGTGGCAGGGGGCACAGATACGCAGTATTTT
CASSPRLVAGGTDTQYF
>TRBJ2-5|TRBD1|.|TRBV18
TGTGCCAGCTCACCTGCCCGCGTGGCAGGGGGAAGCGAGACCCAGTACTTC
CASSPARVAGGSETQYF
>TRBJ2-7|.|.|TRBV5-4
TGTGCCAGCAGCACTCACAGGGACTTTAGCTCCTACGAGCAGTACTTC
CASSTHRDFSSYEQYF
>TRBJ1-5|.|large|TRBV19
TGTGCCAGTAGCTCGGATCCCACATGGGGACGCAATCAGCCCCAGCATTTT
CASSSDPTWGRNQPQHF
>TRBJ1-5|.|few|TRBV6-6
TGTGCCAGCAGGGGCAATAGCAATCAGCCCCAGCATTTT
CASRGNSNQPQHF
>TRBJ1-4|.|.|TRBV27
TGTGCCAGCAGTCCCCGGACCGGCGAAAAACTGTTTTTT
CASSPRTGEKLFF
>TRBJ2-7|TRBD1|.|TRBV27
TGTGCCAGCAGTTTATGGGGGACAGGCTTCGAGCAGTACTTC
CASSLWGTGFEQYF
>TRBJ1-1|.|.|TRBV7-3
TGTGCCAGCAGCCCACAGGGTCTTTGGACTGAAGCTTTCTTT
CASSPQGLWTEAFF
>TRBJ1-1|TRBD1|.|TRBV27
TGTGCCAGCAGCCTTGACAGGGGTGGGACTGAAGCTTTCTTT
CASSLDRGGTEAFF
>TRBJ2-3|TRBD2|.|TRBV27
TGTGCCAGCAGTGGCGGGACTAGCGGGGGAGATACGCAGTATTTT
CASSGGTSGGDTQYF